The 6 T cell receptor beta chains presented below share a single source sample, sequenced in a study of relationships among human T cell subsets (dated by TCRdb to the early 2010s). Starting from positively selected CD4+ cells, anti-CD25 beads were used to select CD4+CD25+ regulatory T cells. The library was produced with multiplex PCR. The sequencer listed for this sample is 454 GS FLX. TCR alpha and beta CDR3 regions were amplified from mRNA by semiquantitative ARM-PCR. In ARM-PCR, tagged nested gene-specific primers were used first, and communal superprimers then performed exponential amplification. Through fastp at Q25 and MiXCR, TCRdb rebuilt clones from the public reads, retaining in-frame beta chains. Each record represents a unique CDR3 protein, reported with the most common genes and DNA among its rows. Within this sample are some 14,000 distinct CDR3 sequences, with roughly three fifths of them counted one time only. The ten largest clones take up 2% to 2.5% of the sample.

Sequences were obtained from Tregs sorted from blood. These receptors all stem from a man in his forties or fifties in good health.

The chain links TRBV5-1 to TRBJ2-5; D possibly corresponds to TRBD1 (6 bases). V lost 3 bases and J lost 4, with 16 bases in between. The germline gives CDR1 SGHRS, CDR2 YFSETQ. This CDR3 region has 15 residues. CDR3 sequence reads: CASSSSSGRGETQYF. The CDR3 nucleotides are TGCGCCAGCAGCTCCTCTTCGGGCAGGGGAGAGACCCAGTACTTC.

The CDR3 reads CASRLTGGAGYTF. In DNA form, the CDR3 reads TGTGCCAGCAGACTTACAGGGGGGGCTGGCTACACCTTC. The rearrangement uses TRBV6-5 and TRBJ1-2; TRBD1 agrees at 8 bases. The ends lost 6 bases at V and 7 bases at J; junction bases unmatched: 7. CDR1 is MNHEY and CDR2 is SVGAGI in the germline V gene. CDR3 length: 13 residues.

There are a few counts of this clonotype. As DNA, the CDR3 is TGTGCCATCCGGGCTCGGGAGGGCCTAGATACGCAGTATTTT. It is translated as CAIRAREGLDTQYF. J is TRBJ2-3 and V is TRBV10-3; 8 positions match TRBD2. This CDR3 spans 14 amino acids. V was pared by 8 bases and J by 5 bases, with 9 bases of the junction left unmatched. Germline V lookup: CDR1 ENHRY, CDR2 SYGVKD.

The chain is built from TRBV6-5 and TRBJ1-5; D may be TRBD1 (5 bases). CDR1 MNHEY and CDR2 SVGAGI come from the germline V gene. Trimming took 2 bases from V and 7 from J, leaving 12 bases between them. The CDR3 length is 14 residues. The CDR3 nucleotides are TGTGCCAGCAGTTACAGGAGGGGCGAACAGCCCCAGCATTTT. Translating it yields CASSYRRGEQPQHF.

Here the CDR3 DNA reads TGTGCCAGCAGCTTTGGCAGTTTGAACATTCAGTACTTC. Amino acid sequence: CASSFGSLNIQYF. The V gene is TRBV11-2, the J gene TRBJ2-4, with D unclear. V was shortened by 3 bases and J by 7 bases, with 10 bases between the two germline ends. Looked up from germline, CDR1 is SGHAT and CDR2 is FQNNGV. The CDR3 runs to 13 residues.

This clonotype has just a few counts. V is TRBV28 and J is TRBJ1-5; TRBD1 matches 10 bases. CDR3 length: 13 residues. V shed 3 bases, J shed 9 bases, and the junction held 2 bases outside the gene matches. Germline CDR1 MDHEN, CDR2 SYDVKM. Here the CDR3 DNA reads TGTGCCAGCAGTTTGGGACAGGGGAGGCCCCAGCATTTT. Residues: CASSLGQGRPQHF.